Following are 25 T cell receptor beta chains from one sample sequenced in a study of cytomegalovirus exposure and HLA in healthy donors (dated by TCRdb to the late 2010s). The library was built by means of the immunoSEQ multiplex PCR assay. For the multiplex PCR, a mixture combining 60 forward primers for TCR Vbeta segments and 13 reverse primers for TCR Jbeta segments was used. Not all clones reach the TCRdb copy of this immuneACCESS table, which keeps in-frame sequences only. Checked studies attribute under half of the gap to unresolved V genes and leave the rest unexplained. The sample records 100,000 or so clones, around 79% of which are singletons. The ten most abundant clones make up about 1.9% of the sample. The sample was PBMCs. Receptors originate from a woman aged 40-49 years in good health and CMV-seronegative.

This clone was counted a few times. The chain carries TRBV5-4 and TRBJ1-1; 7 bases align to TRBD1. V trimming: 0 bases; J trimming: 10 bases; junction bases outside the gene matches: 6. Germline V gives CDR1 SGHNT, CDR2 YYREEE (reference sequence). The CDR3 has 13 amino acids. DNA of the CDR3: TGTGCCAGCAGCTTGGAAATAGGGGGCTCAGCTTTCTTT. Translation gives CASSLEIGGSAFF.

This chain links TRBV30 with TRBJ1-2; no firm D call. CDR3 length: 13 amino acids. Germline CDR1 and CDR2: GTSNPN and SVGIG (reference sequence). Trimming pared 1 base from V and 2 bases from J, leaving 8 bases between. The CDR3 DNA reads TGTGCCTGGAGTGAGGGCGGGAACTATGGCTACACCTTC. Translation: CAWSEGGNYGYTF. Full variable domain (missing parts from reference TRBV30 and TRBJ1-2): SQTIHQWPATLVQPVGSPLSLECTVEGTSNPNLYWYRQAAGRGLQLLFYSVGIGQISSEVPQNLSASRPQDRQFILSSKKLLLSDSGFYLCAWSEGGNYGYTFGSGTRLTVV.

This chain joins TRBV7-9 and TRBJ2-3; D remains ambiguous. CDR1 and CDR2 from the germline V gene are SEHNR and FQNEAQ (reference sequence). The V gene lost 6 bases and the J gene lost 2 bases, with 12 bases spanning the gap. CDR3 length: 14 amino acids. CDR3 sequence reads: CASRASYNTDTQYF. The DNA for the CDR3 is TGTGCCAGCAGAGCTAGTTACAACACAGATACGCAGTATTTT.

For the CDR3, the DNA is TGTGCCAGCAGCGCCCTAGGGGGCCTCTCTTGGGGGAGCAATGAGCAGTTCTTC. Its protein is CASSALGGLSWGSNEQFF. J is TRBJ2-1 and V is TRBV9, with TRBD1 matching over 7 bases. V shed 3 bases and J 6 bases; nucleotides not matched to a gene: 18. The length of the CDR3 is 18 residues. Germline lookup yields CDR1 SGDLS and CDR2 YYNGEE. The entire variable domain, with the rest obtained from reference TRBV9 and TRBJ2-1, is as follows: DSGVTQTPKHLITATGQRVTLRCSPRSGDLSVYWYQQSLDQGLQFLIQYYNGEERAKGNILERFSAQQFPDLHSELNLSSLELGDSALYFCASSALGGLSWGSNEQFFGPGTRLTVL.

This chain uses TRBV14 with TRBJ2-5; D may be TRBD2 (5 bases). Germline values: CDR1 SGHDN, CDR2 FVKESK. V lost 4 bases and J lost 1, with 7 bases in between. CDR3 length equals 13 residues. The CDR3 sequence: CASSLGGQETQYF. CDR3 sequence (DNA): TGTGCCAGCAGCCTTGGAGGCCAAGAGACCCAGTACTTC. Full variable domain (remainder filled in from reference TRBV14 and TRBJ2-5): EAGVTQFPSHSVIEKGQTVTLRCDPISGHDNLYWYRRVMGKEIKFLLHFVKESKQDESGMPNNRFLAERTGGTYSTLKVQPAELEDSGVYFCASSLGGQETQYFGPGTRLLVL.

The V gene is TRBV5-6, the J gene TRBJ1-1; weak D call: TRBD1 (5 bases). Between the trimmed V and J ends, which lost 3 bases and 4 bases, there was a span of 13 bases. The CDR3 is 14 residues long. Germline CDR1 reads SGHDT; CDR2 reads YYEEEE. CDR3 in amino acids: CASSSTGTITEAFF. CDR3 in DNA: TGTGCCAGCAGCTCCACAGGAACAATCACTGAAGCTTTCTTT. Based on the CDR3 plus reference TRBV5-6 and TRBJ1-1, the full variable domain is DAGVTQSPTHLIKTRGQQVTLRCSPKSGHDTVSWYQQALGQGPQFIFQYYEEEERQRGNFPDRFSGHQFPNYSSELNVNALLLGDSALYLCASSSTGTITEAFFGQGTRLTVV.

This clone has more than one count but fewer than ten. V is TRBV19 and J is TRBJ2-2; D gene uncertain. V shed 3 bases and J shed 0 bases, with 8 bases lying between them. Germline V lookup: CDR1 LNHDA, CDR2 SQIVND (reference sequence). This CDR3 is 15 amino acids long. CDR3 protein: CASSIWRPNTGELFF. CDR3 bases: TGTGCCAGTAGTATTTGGCGGCCGAACACCGGGGAGCTGTTTTTT.

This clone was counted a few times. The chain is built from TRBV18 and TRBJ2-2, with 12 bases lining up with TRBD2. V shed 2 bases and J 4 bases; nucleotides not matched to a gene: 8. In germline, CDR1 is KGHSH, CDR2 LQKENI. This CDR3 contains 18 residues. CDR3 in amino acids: CASSPLALAGGSTGELFF. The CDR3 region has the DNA TGTGCCAGCTCACCATTGGCGCTAGCGGGAGGGAGCACCGGGGAGCTGTTTTTT.

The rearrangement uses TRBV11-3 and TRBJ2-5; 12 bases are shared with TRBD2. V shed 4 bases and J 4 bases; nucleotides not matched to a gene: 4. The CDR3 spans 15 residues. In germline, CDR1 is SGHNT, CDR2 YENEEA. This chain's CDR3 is CASSSSSGRGETQYF. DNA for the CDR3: TGTGCCAGCAGCTCATCTAGCGGGAGGGGAGAGACCCAGTACTTC.

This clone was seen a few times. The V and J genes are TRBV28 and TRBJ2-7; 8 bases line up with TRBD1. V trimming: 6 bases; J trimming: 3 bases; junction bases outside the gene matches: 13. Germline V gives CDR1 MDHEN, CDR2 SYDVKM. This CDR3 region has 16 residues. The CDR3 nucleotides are TGTGCCAGCAGCCGACCCGGACAGGGCCCTCTCTACGAGCAGTACTTC. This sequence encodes CASSRPGQGPLYEQYF.

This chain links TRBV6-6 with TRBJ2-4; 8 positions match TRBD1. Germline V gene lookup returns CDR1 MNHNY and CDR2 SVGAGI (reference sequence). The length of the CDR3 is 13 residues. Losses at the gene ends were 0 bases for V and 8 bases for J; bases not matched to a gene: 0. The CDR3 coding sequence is TGTGCCAGCAGTTACTCGGACAGGGACATTCAGTACTTC. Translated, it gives CASSYSDRDIQYF.

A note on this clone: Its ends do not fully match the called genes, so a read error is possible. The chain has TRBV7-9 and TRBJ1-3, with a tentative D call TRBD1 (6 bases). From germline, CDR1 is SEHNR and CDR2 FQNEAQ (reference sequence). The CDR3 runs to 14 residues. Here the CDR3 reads CSSSSTGTGNTIYF. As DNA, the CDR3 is TGTTCCAGCAGCTCAACAGGGACTGGAAACACCATATATTTT.

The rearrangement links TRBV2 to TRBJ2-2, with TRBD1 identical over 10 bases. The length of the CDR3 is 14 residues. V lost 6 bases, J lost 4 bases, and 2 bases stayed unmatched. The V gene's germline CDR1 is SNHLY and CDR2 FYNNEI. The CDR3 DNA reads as TGTGCCAGCAGCCGGACAGGGGGCACCGGGGAGCTGTTTTTT. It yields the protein CASSRTGGTGELFF. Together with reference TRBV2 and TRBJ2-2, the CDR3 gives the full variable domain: EPEVTQTPSHQVTQMGQEVILRCVPISNHLYFYWYRQILGQKVEFLVSFYNNEISEKSEIFDDQFSVERPDGSNFTLKIRSTKLEDSAMYFCASSRTGGTGELFFGEGSRLTVL.

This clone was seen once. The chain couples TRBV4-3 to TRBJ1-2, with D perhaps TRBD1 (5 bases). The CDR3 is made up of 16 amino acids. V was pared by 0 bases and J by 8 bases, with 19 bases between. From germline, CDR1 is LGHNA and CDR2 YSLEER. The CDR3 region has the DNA TGCGCCAGCAGCCAAGACAGGGTTGGATCACACAACGGCTACACCTTC. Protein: CASSQDRVGSHNGYTF.

In DNA form, the CDR3 reads TGTGCCAGCAGTTACCTCCGCAGCTCTGGGGCCAACGTCCTGACTTTC. Amino acids: CASSYLRSSGANVLTF. The V and J genes are TRBV6-5 and TRBJ2-6; the D is unclear. CDR3 length equals 16 residues. CDR1 MNHEY and CDR2 SVGAGI come from the germline V gene. V gave up 2 bases and J gave up 0 bases, with 8 bases separating them.

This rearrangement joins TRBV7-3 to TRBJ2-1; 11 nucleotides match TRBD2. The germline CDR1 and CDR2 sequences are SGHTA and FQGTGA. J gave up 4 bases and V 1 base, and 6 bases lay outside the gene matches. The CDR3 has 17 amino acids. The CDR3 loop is CASSLITSGSSYNEQFF. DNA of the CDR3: TGTGCCAGCAGCTTAATCACTAGCGGGAGTTCTTACAATGAGCAGTTCTTC.

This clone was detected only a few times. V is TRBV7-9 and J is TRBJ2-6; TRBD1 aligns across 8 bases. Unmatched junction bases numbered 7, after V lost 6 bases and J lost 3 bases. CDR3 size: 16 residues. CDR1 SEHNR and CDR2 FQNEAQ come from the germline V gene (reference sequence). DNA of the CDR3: TGTGCCAGCAGTCCTGACAGGGGCGGTGGGGCCAACGTCCTGACTTTC. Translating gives CASSPDRGGGANVLTF.

CDR3 residues: CSVGHGQLGYEQYF. The DNA for the CDR3 is TGCAGCGTCGGACACGGACAGCTCGGATACGAGCAGTACTTC. The chain links TRBV29-1 to TRBJ2-7, with D perhaps TRBD1 (6 bases). This CDR3 region has 14 residues. V lost 6 bases and J 4 bases, leaving 19 bases between the germline ends. Germline CDR1 and CDR2: SQVTM and ANQGSEA.

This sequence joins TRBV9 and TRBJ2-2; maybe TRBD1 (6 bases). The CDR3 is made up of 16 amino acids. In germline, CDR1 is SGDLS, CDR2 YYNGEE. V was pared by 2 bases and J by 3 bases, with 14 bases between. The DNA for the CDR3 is TGTGCCAGCAGCGTTGTGGACAGACTGGACACCGGGGAGCTGTTTTTT. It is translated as CASSVVDRLDTGELFF.

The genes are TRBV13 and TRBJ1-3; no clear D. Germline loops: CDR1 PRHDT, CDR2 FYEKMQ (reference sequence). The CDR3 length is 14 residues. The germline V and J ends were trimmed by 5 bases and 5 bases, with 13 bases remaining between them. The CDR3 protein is CASSPSARRNTIYF. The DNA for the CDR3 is TGTGCCAGCAGCCCGTCGGCCAGGCGAAACACCATATATTTT.

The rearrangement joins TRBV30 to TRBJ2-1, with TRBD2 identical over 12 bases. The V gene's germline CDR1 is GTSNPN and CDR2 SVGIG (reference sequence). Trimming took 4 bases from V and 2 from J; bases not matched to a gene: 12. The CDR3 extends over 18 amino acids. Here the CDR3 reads CAWTNRPLAGGPYNEQFF. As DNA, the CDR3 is TGTGCCTGGACAAACCGCCCGCTAGCGGGAGGGCCCTACAATGAGCAGTTCTTC. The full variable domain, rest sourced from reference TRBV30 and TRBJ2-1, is SQTIHQWPATLVQPVGSPLSLECTVEGTSNPNLYWYRQAAGRGLQLLFYSVGIGQISSEVPQNLSASRPQDRQFILSSKKLLLSDSGFYLCAWTNRPLAGGPYNEQFFGPGTRLTVL.

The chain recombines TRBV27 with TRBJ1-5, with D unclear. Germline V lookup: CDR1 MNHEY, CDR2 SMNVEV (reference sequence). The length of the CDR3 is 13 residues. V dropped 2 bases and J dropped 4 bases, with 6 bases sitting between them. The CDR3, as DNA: TGTGCCAGCAGTTTAGCAGGAAATCAGCCCCAGCATTTT. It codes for CASSLAGNQPQHF.

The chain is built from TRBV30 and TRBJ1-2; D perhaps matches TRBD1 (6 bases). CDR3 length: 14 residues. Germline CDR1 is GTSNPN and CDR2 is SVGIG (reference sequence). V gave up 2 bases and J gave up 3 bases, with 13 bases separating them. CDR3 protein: CAWSNLQGYYGYTF. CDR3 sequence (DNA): TGTGCCTGGAGTAACCTTCAGGGGTACTATGGCTACACCTTC.

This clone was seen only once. CDR3 bases: TGTGCCAGCAGCTTAACCGGGGACTATGGCTACACCTTC. Translated, it gives CASSLTGDYGYTF. This chain connects TRBV7-6 to TRBJ1-2; unclear D gene. Between the trimmed V and J ends, which lost 2 bases and 3 bases, there was a span of 7 bases. The CDR3 contains 13 residues. The germline V gene encodes CDR1 SGHVS and CDR2 FNYEAQ.

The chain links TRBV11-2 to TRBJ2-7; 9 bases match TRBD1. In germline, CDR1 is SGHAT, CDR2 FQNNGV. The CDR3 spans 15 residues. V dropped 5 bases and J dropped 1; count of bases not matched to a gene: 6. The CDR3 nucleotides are TGTGCCAGCAGCCCAGGGACAGGGAGTTCCTACGAGCAGTACTTC. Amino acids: CASSPGTGSSYEQYF. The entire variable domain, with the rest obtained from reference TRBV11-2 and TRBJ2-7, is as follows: EAGVAQSPRYKIIEKRQSVAFWCNPISGHATLYWYQQILGQGPKLLIQFQNNGVVDDSQLPKDRFSAERLKGVDSTLKIQPAKLEDSAVYLCASSPGTGSSYEQYFGPGTRLTVT.